The 21 T cell receptor beta chains below all came from one sample that was sequenced in a study of blood T cell repertoires in COVID-19. Produced via immunoSEQ multiplex PCR; TCRdb's table is partial and in-frame only. Among 400,000 to 500,000 clones, over 75% were seen once, and the ten largest hold 1.4%. The sample comprised PBMCs or T cells enriched from blood (not recorded which). The origin of the receptors is a woman aged 18-29 years who had been exposed to COVID-19.

This clone has a handful of counts. The genes are TRBV29-1 and TRBJ2-1, with no clear D. The CDR3 consists of 13 residues. Trimming cost V 4 bases and J 6 bases, with 13 bases left between them. Germline V lookup: CDR1 SQVTM, CDR2 ANQGSEA. The CDR3 protein is CSVGAGSGNEQFF. CDR3 coding DNA: TGCAGCGTTGGGGCAGGATCTGGCAATGAGCAGTTCTTC.

The V call is TRBV4-2, the J call TRBJ2-1, with TRBD2 matching over 9 bases. Trimming removed 4 bases from V and 4 bases from J; junction bases left unmatched: 5. Germline loops: CDR1 LGHNA, CDR2 YNFKEQ. This CDR3 is built from 15 residues. The CDR3 reads CASSLVLAGYNEQFF. CDR3 DNA sequence: TGTGCCAGCAGCCTCGTCCTAGCGGGATACAATGAGCAGTTCTTC.

The chain combines TRBV7-2 with TRBJ1-6; the D gene is possibly TRBD1 (5 bases). Looked up from germline, CDR1 is SGHTA and CDR2 is FQGNSA. V dropped 5 bases and J dropped 9 bases, with 17 bases sitting between them. The CDR3 has 15 residues. The chain's CDR3 is CASSANKLGVSPLHF. CDR3 DNA: TGTGCCAGCAGCGCCAACAAGCTAGGGGTTTCACCCCTCCACTTT.

This clone has just one count. The rearrangement links TRBV14 to TRBJ2-1, with D perhaps TRBD2 (6 bases). From germline, CDR1 is SGHDN and CDR2 FVKESK. Trimming took 1 base from V and 2 from J, leaving 9 bases between them. The CDR3 runs 15 residues. The CDR3 nucleotides read TGTGCCAGCAGCCAAGTGCGGGGCCCCTACAATGAGCAGTTCTTC. It codes for CASSQVRGPYNEQFF.

The chain has TRBV7-2 and TRBJ2-4; D ambiguous. The ends were cut back, 5 bases at V and 0 bases at J, with 8 bases in the middle. The CDR3 is made up of 14 amino acids. Germline CDR1 is SGHTA and CDR2 is FQGNSA. CDR3 DNA sequence: TGTGCCAGCAGCCCCTGGCCAGCCAAAAACATTCAGTACTTC. It yields the protein CASSPWPAKNIQYF.

This chain joins TRBV4-3 and TRBJ1-2, with TRBD1 as a possible D gene (5 bases). The CDR3 runs 17 residues. Trimming took off 0 bases at V and 3 bases at J, with 17 bases between the two ends. The germline gives CDR1 LGHNA, CDR2 YSLEER. The CDR3: CASSQEIVWGGYYGYTF. The CDR3 DNA reads as TGCGCCAGCAGCCAAGAAATCGTTTGGGGCGGATACTATGGCTACACCTTC.

The chain has TRBV7-2 and TRBJ1-2; 10 bases agree with TRBD1. The CDR3 contains 15 residues. Per germline, CDR1 SGHTA and CDR2 FQGNSA. V lost 4 bases and J lost 3; bases outside the gene matches: 5. CDR3 in DNA: TGTGCCAGCAGCTCATTTGGACAGGGGGACTATGGCTACACCTTC. Encoded protein: CASSSFGQGDYGYTF.

This clone has only one observation. The genes are TRBV28 and TRBJ2-1; 8 positions agree with TRBD2. The trim removed 3 bases at V and 6 bases at J, leaving 10 bases unmatched. The CDR3 contains 16 residues. Per germline, CDR1 MDHEN and CDR2 SYDVKM. CDR3 bases: TGTGCCAGCAGTTTTCTAGCGGGCCGTGAGTCCAATGAGCAGTTCTTC. Its protein product is CASSFLAGRESNEQFF.

The chain recombines TRBV27 with TRBJ2-6, with D possibly TRBD1 on 6 matching bases. In germline, CDR1 is MNHEY, CDR2 SMNVEV (reference sequence). The CDR3 has 18 residues. V was clipped by 4 bases and J by 0 bases, with 16 bases between them. The CDR3 DNA is TGTGCCAGCAGTTCACTTACGGACAGTATCTCTGGGGCCAACGTCCTGACTTTC. Translating gives CASSSLTDSISGANVLTF.

The chain joins TRBV19 to TRBJ2-7; possible D gene TRBD1, 7 bases. Germline V gene lookup returns CDR1 LNHDA and CDR2 SQIVND (reference sequence). Trimming removed 3 bases at V and 4 bases at J, with 13 bases between. CDR3 length: 14 amino acids. This CDR3 reads CASSIGPGGYEQYF. CDR3 sequence (DNA): TGTGCCAGTAGTATCGGGCCAGGGGGGTACGAGCAGTACTTC.

This chain links TRBV6-5 with TRBJ1-4; D remains ambiguous. Germline CDR1 is MNHEY and CDR2 is SVGAGI. The CDR3 length is 15 residues. V lost 0 bases to trimming and J lost 8 bases, with 13 bases between them. Written as DNA, the CDR3 is TGTGCCAGCAGTTACTCGTCCCAGGTTAAAGAAAAACTGTTTTTT. It translates to CASSYSSQVKEKLFF.

This chain links TRBV19 with TRBJ2-1, with 10 bases aligning to TRBD2. The V gene end was trimmed by 5 bases and the J gene end by 8 bases; junction bases not matched to a gene: 6. This CDR3 comprises 14 residues. CDR1 and CDR2 from the germline V gene are LNHDA and SQIVND (reference sequence). The CDR3 reads CASSLASGSHEQFF. The CDR3 bases are TGTGCCAGTAGTCTTGCTAGCGGGAGTCATGAGCAGTTCTTC. Based on the CDR3 plus reference TRBV19 and TRBJ2-1, the full variable domain is DGGITQSPKYLFRKEGQNVTLSCEQNLNHDAMYWYRQDPGQGLRLIYYSQIVNDFQKGDIAEGYSVSREKKESFPLTVTSAQKNPTAFYLCASSLASGSHEQFFGPGTRLTVL.

This sequence joins TRBV18 and TRBJ2-7; TRBD1 aligns across 9 bases. The CDR3 runs 13 residues. Germline V CDR1 and CDR2: KGHSH, LQKENI. Losses at the gene ends were 4 bases for V and 5 bases for J; bases not matched to a gene: 3. The CDR3 spells CASSRDRADEQYF. CDR3 bases: TGTGCCAGCTCACGGGACAGGGCCGACGAGCAGTACTTC.

The chain couples TRBV5-8 to TRBJ1-4; 8 nucleotides align to TRBD1. Trimming cost V 4 bases and J 5 bases; bases outside gene matches: 7. Germline-derived CDR1 and CDR2 are SGHTS and YDEGEE. The CDR3 is made up of 15 amino acids. The CDR3 nucleotides read TGTGCCAGCAGCCAGGGACAGGCCGACAATGAAAAACTGTTTTTT. Protein: CASSQGQADNEKLFF.

This rearrangement joins TRBV27 to TRBJ2-2; D might be TRBD2 (6 bases). This CDR3 spans 16 amino acids. The germline V gene has CDR1 MNHEY and CDR2 SMNVEV (reference sequence). The V and J ends lost 3 bases and 2 bases respectively, with 13 bases between them. The CDR3, as DNA: TGTGCCAGCAGTTTCACTGGCGGGATTAACACCGGGGAGCTGTTTTTT. Translation gives CASSFTGGINTGELFF.

The V gene is TRBV11-2, the J gene TRBJ1-2; D is perhaps TRBD1 (5 bases). The germline V gene encodes CDR1 SGHAT and CDR2 FQNNGV. CDR3 length: 14 amino acids. Trimming removed 5 bases at V and 8 bases at J, with 18 bases between. In DNA form, the CDR3 reads TGTGCCAGCAGCCGACGAGTCGGGGGTGGAGGCTACACCTTC. Protein product: CASSRRVGGGGYTF.

This rearrangement joins TRBV2 to TRBJ2-2; D is possibly TRBD1 (5 bases). Germline V gives CDR1 SNHLY, CDR2 FYNNEI. CDR3 length: 12 amino acids. The V and J ends lost 7 bases and 4 bases respectively, with 7 bases between them. The CDR3 nucleotides are TGTGCCAGCAATAGGGGCACCGGGGAGCTGTTTTTT. Translation gives CASNRGTGELFF.

The CDR3 loop reads CASSLGGPYEQFF. DNA for the CDR3: TGTGCCAGCAGCTTAGGGGGGCCGTATGAGCAGTTCTTC. This chain uses TRBV7-2 with TRBJ2-1; weak D call: TRBD1 (6 bases). Germline CDR1 and CDR2: SGHTA and FQGNSA. The CDR3 runs 13 residues. V was clipped by 1 base and J by 8 bases, with 9 bases between them. Complete variable domain (other parts from reference TRBV7-2 and TRBJ2-1): GAGVSQSPSNKVTEKGKDVELRCDPISGHTALYWYRQSLGQGLEFLIYFQGNSAPDKSGLPSDRFSAERTGGSVSTLTIQRTQQEDSAVYLCASSLGGPYEQFFGPGTRLTVL.

This clone was detected only once. The genes are TRBV4-3 and TRBJ2-3; TRBD2 matches at 8 bases. The CDR3 covers 16 residues. From germline, CDR1 is LGHNA and CDR2 YSLEER. After removal of 5 bases from V and 2 bases from J, the junction contained 9 bases not matched to a gene. The CDR3 nucleotides read TGCGCCAGCAGCTGGACGACTAGCGACTACACAGATACGCAGTATTTT. Encoded protein: CASSWTTSDYTDTQYF.

V gene TRBV30 combines with J gene TRBJ1-3; 12 nucleotides agree with TRBD1. Trimming removed 0 bases from V and 0 bases from J; junction bases left unmatched: 12. The CDR3 loop spans 20 amino acids. In germline, CDR1 is GTSNPN, CDR2 SVGIG (reference sequence). The CDR3 region is CAWSVLRDRGHEDSGNTIYF. For the CDR3, the DNA is TGTGCCTGGAGTGTACTCCGGGACAGGGGGCATGAAGACTCTGGAAACACCATATATTTT.

The rearrangement uses TRBV25-1 and TRBJ2-1; 7 positions match TRBD1. The CDR3 loop spans 16 amino acids. The V and J ends lost 1 base and 4 bases, in that order; junction bases with no gene match: 7. Per germline, CDR1 MGHDK and CDR2 SYGVNS. In nucleotides, the CDR3 is TGTGCCAGCAGTGAATCCAGGCAGGGGGTTTACAATGAGCAGTTCTTC. It translates to CASSESRQGVYNEQFF.